These 20 T cell receptor beta chains originate from one sample sequenced in a study of regulatory T cells in long-lasting Graves disease. Regarding time point: newly diagnosed GD, antithyroid drugs for less than 3 months. RNA isolated from PBMCs was used to make the TCR library. Arm-PCR of CDR3 regions with iRepertoire HTBI primers generated TCR beta libraries. TCRdb reprocessed the multiplex PCR reads via MiXCR and lists one record per CDR3 protein. The sample contains more than 400,000 distinct CDR3 sequences, roughly 15% of which appear only once. The sample was also linked to a second study, of T cells in Graves' hyperthyroidism and ophthalmopathy.

This specimen was peripheral blood mononuclear cells (PBMCs), taken at new diagnosis, from a patient treated with antithyroid drugs. The origin of the receptors is a young woman with Graves disease.

This sequence joins TRBV19 and TRBJ2-3; weak D call: TRBD2 (6 bases). V was clipped by 3 bases and J by 2 bases, with 12 bases between them. The CDR3 extends over 15 amino acids. Germline loops: CDR1 LNHDA, CDR2 SQIVND (reference sequence). The CDR3 here is CASSMAAGFTDTQYF. For the CDR3, the DNA is TGTGCCAGTAGTATGGCAGCGGGCTTCACAGATACGCAGTATTTT.

As to this clonotype: This may be a read error, as it is one base from a much larger clone. The J gene is TRBJ2-7, the V gene TRBV10-3; D remains unclear. CDR1 and CDR2 (germline): ENHRY, SYGVKD. Trimming shortened V by 4 bases and J by 4 bases, and 26 bases separated the two germline ends. This CDR3 has 18 amino acids. The CDR3 protein is CAISVIGAAIPKPYEQYF. Here the CDR3 DNA reads TGTGCCATCAGTGTGATTGGTGCGGCCATCCCAAAGCCTTACGAGCAGTACTTC.

This clonotype was detected ten times or more. V usage is TRBV27 and J usage is TRBJ2-1, with 8 bases identical to TRBD2. CDR3 length: 17 residues. The germline CDR1 and CDR2 sequences are MNHEY and SMNVEV (reference sequence). V gave up 2 bases and J gave up 2 bases; unmatched junction bases: 8. DNA of the CDR3: TGTGCCAGCAGTTTAATCCCAGCGGGAGTTCCCTACAATGAGCAGTTCTTC. It is translated as CASSLIPAGVPYNEQFF.

This clonotype was recorded a few times. The chain joins TRBV19 to TRBJ2-4; 7 bases agree with TRBD1. V shed 6 bases and J 6 bases; nucleotides not matched to a gene: 8. The length of the CDR3 is 14 residues. The germline V gene has CDR1 LNHDA and CDR2 SQIVND (reference sequence). In DNA, the CDR3 is TGTGCCAGTAGCACGACCTGGACAGGAAACATTCAGTACTTC. Its protein product is CASSTTWTGNIQYF.

This clonotype has a count of ten or more. The genes are TRBV28 and TRBJ1-6, with D perhaps matching TRBD1 (5 bases). The germline V and J ends were trimmed by 6 bases and 4 bases, with 16 bases remaining between them. Germline V gene lookup returns CDR1 MDHEN and CDR2 SYDVKM. This CDR3 comprises 16 residues. Written as DNA, the CDR3 is TGTGCCAGCAGAACGGCAGGGCCCCTATATAATTCACCCCTCCACTTT. This encodes CASRTAGPLYNSPLHF.

This clonotype was seen ten or more times. The chain is built from TRBV7-8 and TRBJ2-7, with D unresolved. This CDR3 has 14 residues. V lost 2 bases and J lost 0, with 8 bases in between. In germline, CDR1 is SGHVS, CDR2 FQNEAQ. The CDR3 DNA follows: TGTGCCAGCAGCTTAAAAGGGTTCTCCTACGAGCAGTACTTC. Amino acid sequence: CASSLKGFSYEQYF.

Comments on this clonotype: A read error is likely here: a far larger clone is one base away. The chain employs TRBV2 and TRBJ2-1; 9 bases are a match to TRBD1. Unmatched junction bases numbered 12, after V lost 8 bases and J lost 10 bases. Germline CDR1 and CDR2: SNHLY and FYNNEI. The CDR3 is 14 residues long. DNA of the CDR3: TGTGCCAGCTCCTCGCTACGGACAGGGGACGAGCAGTTCTTC. Translated, it gives CASSSLRTGDEQFF. Together with reference TRBV2 and TRBJ2-1, the CDR3 gives the full variable domain: EPEVTQTPSHQVTQMGQEVILRCVPISNHLYFYWYRQILGQKVEFLVSFYNNEISEKSEIFDDQFSVERPDGSNFTLKIRSTKLEDSAMYFCASSSLRTGDEQFFGPGTRLTVL.

The sample holds a few counts of this clonotype. The chain couples TRBV5-1 to TRBJ2-1, with TRBD2 matching 10 bases. There are 15 residues in the CDR3. Looked up from germline, CDR1 is SGHRS and CDR2 is YFSETQ. V shed 6 bases and J 4 bases; nucleotides not matched to a gene: 7. CDR3 coding DNA: TGCGCCAGCACGATAGAACTAGCGGGATACAATGAGCAGTTCTTC. It codes for CASTIELAGYNEQFF.

This clonotype occurred many times. This chain links TRBV28 with TRBJ2-7; 8 nucleotides match TRBD2. Germline trimming cut 7 bases from V and 0 bases from J; bases unmatched to any gene: 8. The CDR3 covers 15 residues. Germline lookup yields CDR1 MDHEN and CDR2 SYDVKM. The DNA of the CDR3 is TGTGCCAGCACCCCAGGACTAGCTGACTCCTACGAGCAGTACTTC. Amino acid sequence: CASTPGLADSYEQYF.

This clonotype has at least ten counts. The chain joins TRBV28 to TRBJ1-1; D not certain. Germline CDR1 and CDR2: MDHEN and SYDVKM. CDR3 length: 12 amino acids. The V end lost 5 bases, the J end lost 11 bases, and 15 bases lay between the germline ends. The CDR3, as DNA: TGTGCCAGCAGTCGGTGGTCGAGAGGGGCTTTCTTT. As protein: CASSRWSRGAFF.

This clonotype occurred a few times. J is TRBJ2-1 and V is TRBV19; D perhaps matches TRBD1 (6 bases). V was trimmed by 3 bases and J by 3 bases, leaving 18 bases between them. This CDR3 region has 17 residues. The germline V gene encodes CDR1 LNHDA and CDR2 SQIVND (reference sequence). This chain's CDR3 is CASSIRTGSGLYNEQFF. The CDR3, as DNA: TGTGCCAGTAGTATTCGAACAGGGAGTGGACTCTACAATGAGCAGTTCTTC.

This clonotype was seen at least ten times. CDR3: CASSTETGGNEQFF. The CDR3 nucleotides read TGTGCCAGCTCAACGGAGACAGGGGGCAATGAGCAGTTCTTC. The chain couples TRBV18 to TRBJ2-1; 9 bases agree with TRBD1. V shed 5 bases and J 6 bases; nucleotides not matched to a gene: 5. This CDR3 contains 14 residues. Germline values: CDR1 KGHSH, CDR2 LQKENI.

In its sample, this clonotype was seen many times. This chain links TRBV24-1 with TRBJ1-1, with 8 bases identical to TRBD1. Germline CDR1 is KGHDR and CDR2 is SFDVKD. This CDR3 region has 18 residues. V shed 9 bases and J 1 base; nucleotides not matched to a gene: 18. The CDR3 sequence: CATRSETRTGRGNTEAFF. Here the CDR3 DNA reads TGTGCCACCCGCTCCGAAACTCGGACAGGGCGTGGGAACACTGAAGCTTTCTTT.

This clonotype was counted at least ten times. This chain uses TRBV2 with TRBJ1-3, with 8 bases matching TRBD1. With V trimmed by 4 bases and J by 4 bases, 9 bases remained unmatched. The CDR3 has 16 residues. From germline, CDR1 is SNHLY and CDR2 FYNNEI. The CDR3 nucleotides read TGTGCCAGCAGTGTGGGCCAGGGGGCTGGAGGAAACACCATATATTTT. This translates into CASSVGQGAGGNTIYF.

This clonotype was counted between two and nine times. The chain joins TRBV9 to TRBJ2-7; D may be TRBD1 (6 bases). The CDR3 is 14 amino acids. Germline V gene sequence: CDR1 SGDLS, CDR2 YYNGEE. V gave up 0 bases and J gave up 3 bases, with 10 bases separating them. Here the CDR3 DNA reads TGTGCCAGCAGCGTAGCAGGGGCTGGCTACGAGCAGTACTTC. It translates to CASSVAGAGYEQYF.

The chain carries TRBV10-3 and TRBJ1-1; 8 positions agree with TRBD1. Unmatched junction bases numbered 6, after V lost 2 bases and J lost 1 base. Looked up from germline, CDR1 is ENHRY and CDR2 is SYGVKD. The CDR3 sequence is 16 residues long. DNA for the CDR3: TGTGCCATCAGTGAGGCCAGGGGGCTCGGGAACACTGAAGCTTTCTTT. This translates into CAISEARGLGNTEAFF.

There are many counts of this clonotype. The V and J genes are TRBV20-1 and TRBJ2-5; 8 bases map to TRBD1. This CDR3 spans 16 amino acids. Trimming took 5 bases from V and 0 from J; bases not matched to a gene: 11. Germline CDR1 is DFQATT and CDR2 is SNEGSKA (reference sequence). Written as DNA, the CDR3 is TGCAGTGCTGGACCCCAGGGGGCATCGTACCAAGAGACCCAGTACTTC. Translating gives CSAGPQGASYQETQYF.

As regards this clonotype: Germline and junction disagree at one end, which may indicate a read error. This sequence joins TRBV27 and TRBJ2-3; D is undetermined. The CDR3 sequence is 12 residues long. Germline V gene lookup returns CDR1 MNHEY and CDR2 SMNVEV (reference sequence). The CDR3 protein is CASSSIEDAQYF. CDR3 DNA sequence: TGTGCCAGCAGTTCGATAGAAGATGCGCAGTATTTT.

A note on this clonotype: With a much larger clone just one base away, this may be a read error. The rearrangement joins TRBV3-1 to TRBJ1-1; D is ambiguous. There are 12 residues in the CDR3. Germline V gene data show CDR1 as LGHDT and CDR2 as YNNKEL (reference sequence). The V end lost 4 bases, the J end lost 11 bases, and 14 bases lay between the germline ends. CDR3 bases: TGTGCCAGCAGCCGAGGTTGGGCGGGGGCTTTCTTT. This sequence encodes CASSRGWAGAFF.

This clonotype has only a few counts. At one end, the junction sequence differs from germline, possibly due to a read error. The chain carries TRBV7-6 and TRBJ2-1; 9 nucleotides align to TRBD2. The germline V gene has CDR1 SGHVS and CDR2 FNYEAQ. There are 20 residues in the CDR3. The CDR3 here is CASSLARLAGKSGNDNEQFF. CDR3 nucleotide sequence: TGTGCCAGCAGCCTAGCTCGGCTAGCGGGAAAGTCAGGAAACGACAATGAGCAGTTCTTC.